Detailed here is one T cell receptor (beta chain). The data were obtained in a study of shared clonotypes between healthy human individuals. Naivety among CD8 cells was defined by CD45RO negativity and positive CCR7 selection, thereby excluding terminally differentiated effector memory CD45RA+ cells. The repertoire was sequenced with immunoSEQ multiplex PCR; TCRdb's copy has only in-frame clones and lacks some. The sample has millions of clones, approximately 94% seen once. Trimming removed 6 bases from V and 3 bases from J; junction bases left unmatched: 8. The CDR3 has 14 amino acids. Germline values: CDR1 SQVTM, CDR2 ANQGSEA.

The sequenced material came from naive CD8+ T cells sorted from blood. The source is a man between 18 and 29 years old in good health. The V gene is TRBV29-1, the J gene TRBJ2-7; 10 nucleotides match TRBD1. CDR3 amino acids: CSVSGTGVSYEQYF. The CDR3 DNA follows: TGCAGCGTAAGCGGGACAGGGGTCAGCTACGAGCAGTACTTC.